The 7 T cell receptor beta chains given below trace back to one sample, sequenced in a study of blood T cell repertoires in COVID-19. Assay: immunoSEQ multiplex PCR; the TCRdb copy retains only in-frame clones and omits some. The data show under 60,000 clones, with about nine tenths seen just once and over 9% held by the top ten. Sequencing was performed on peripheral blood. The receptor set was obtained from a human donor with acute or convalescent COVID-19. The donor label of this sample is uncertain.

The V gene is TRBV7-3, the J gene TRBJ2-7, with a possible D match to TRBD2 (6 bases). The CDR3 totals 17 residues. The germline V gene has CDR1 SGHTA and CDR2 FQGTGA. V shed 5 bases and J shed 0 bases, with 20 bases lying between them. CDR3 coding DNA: TGTGCCAGCAGCCCCCGATCGGGGGATCCCGGCTCCTACGAGCAGTACTTC. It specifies CASSPRSGDPGSYEQYF.

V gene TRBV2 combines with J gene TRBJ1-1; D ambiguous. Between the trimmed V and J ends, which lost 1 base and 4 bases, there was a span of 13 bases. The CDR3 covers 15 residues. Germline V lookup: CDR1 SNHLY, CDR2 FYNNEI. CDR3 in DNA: TGTGCCAGCAGTGAAGGGGCGGGGTATGGCACTGAAGCTTTCTTT. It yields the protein CASSEGAGYGTEAFF.

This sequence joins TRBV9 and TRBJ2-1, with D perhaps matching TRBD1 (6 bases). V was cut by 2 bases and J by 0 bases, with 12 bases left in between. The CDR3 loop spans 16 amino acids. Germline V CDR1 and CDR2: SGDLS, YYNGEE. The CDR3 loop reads CASSVAGGSSYNEQFF. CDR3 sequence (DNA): TGTGCCAGCAGCGTTGCTGGGGGCAGCTCCTACAATGAGCAGTTCTTC.

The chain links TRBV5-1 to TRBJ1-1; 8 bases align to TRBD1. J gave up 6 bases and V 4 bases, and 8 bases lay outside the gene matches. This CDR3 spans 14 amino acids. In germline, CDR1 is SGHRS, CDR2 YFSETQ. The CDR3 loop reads CASSQGQGLSEAFF. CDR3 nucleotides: TGCGCCAGCAGCCAAGGACAGGGACTCTCTGAAGCTTTCTTT.

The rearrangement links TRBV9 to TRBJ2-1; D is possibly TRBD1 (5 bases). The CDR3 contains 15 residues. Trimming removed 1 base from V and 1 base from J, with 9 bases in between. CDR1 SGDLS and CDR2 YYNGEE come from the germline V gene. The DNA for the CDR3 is TGTGCCAGCAGCGTAACGCGGACATCCTACAATGAGCAGTTCTTC. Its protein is CASSVTRTSYNEQFF.

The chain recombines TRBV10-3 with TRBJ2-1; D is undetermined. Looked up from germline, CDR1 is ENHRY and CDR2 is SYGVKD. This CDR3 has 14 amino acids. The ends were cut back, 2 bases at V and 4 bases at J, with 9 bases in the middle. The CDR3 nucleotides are TGTGCCATCAGTGAGAGTCAGGATTACAATGAGCAGTTCTTC. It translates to CAISESQDYNEQFF.

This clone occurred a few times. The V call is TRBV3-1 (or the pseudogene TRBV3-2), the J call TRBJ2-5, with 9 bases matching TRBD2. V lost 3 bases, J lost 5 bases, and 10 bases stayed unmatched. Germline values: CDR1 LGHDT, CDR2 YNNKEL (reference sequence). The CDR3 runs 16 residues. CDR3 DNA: TGTGCCAGCAGCCAGGATTTAGCGGGAGTAGGGGAGACCCAGTACTTC. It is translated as CASSQDLAGVGETQYF.